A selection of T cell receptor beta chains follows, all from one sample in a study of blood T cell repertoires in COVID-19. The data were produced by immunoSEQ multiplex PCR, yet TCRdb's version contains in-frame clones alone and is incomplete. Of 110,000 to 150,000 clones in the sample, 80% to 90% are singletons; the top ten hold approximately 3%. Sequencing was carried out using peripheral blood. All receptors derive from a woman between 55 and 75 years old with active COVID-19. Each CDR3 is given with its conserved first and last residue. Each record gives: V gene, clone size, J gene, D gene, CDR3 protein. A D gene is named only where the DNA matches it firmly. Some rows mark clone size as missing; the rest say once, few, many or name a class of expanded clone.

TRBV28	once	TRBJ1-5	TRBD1	CASSFPDRGFFSNQPQHF
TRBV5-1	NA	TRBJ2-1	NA	CAISAPGVDNEQFF
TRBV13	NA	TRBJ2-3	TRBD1	CASSNWDRVKDTQYF
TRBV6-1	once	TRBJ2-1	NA	CASSDWGLGGSRSDEQFF
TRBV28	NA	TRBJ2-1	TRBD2	CASRRGLANEQFF
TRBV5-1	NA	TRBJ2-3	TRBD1	CASREAQGAWDTQYF
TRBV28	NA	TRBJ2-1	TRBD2	CASSLGAGGSNEQFF
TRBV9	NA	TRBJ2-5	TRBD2	CASNTGLAGGETQYF
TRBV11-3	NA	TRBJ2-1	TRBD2	CASSLEGGDEQFF
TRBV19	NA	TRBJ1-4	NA	CASSIQGLTNEKLFF
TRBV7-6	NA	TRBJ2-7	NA	CASSPPLAGAQSEQYF
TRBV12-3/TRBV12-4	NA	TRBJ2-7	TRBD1	CASGLTGGYEQYF
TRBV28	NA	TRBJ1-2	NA	CASSYSGISYGYTF
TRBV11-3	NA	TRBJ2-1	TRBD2	CASSFGGGEQFF
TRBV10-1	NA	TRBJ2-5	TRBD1	CASSPSLDRGQETQYF
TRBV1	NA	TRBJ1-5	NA	CTSSRRALGGDNQPQHF
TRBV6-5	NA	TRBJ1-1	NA	CASSYNSGGNTEAFF
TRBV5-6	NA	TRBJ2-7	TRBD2	CASSRTSAETYEQYF
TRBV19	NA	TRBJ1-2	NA	CASSTLSWSNYGYTF
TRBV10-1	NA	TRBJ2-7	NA	CASSESKGDGPTREQYF
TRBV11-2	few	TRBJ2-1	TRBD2	CASSKGTSGSNEQFF
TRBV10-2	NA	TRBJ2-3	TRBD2	CASSEHLAGGPGTDTQYF
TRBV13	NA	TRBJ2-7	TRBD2	CASSLGASGFSYEQYF
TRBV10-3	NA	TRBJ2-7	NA	CAISTGVYEQYF
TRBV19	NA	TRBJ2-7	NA	CASSHGRDLGEQYF
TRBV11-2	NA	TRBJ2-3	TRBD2	CASSFSGRKGTDTQYF
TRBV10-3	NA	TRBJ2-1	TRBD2	CAISETKREPFF
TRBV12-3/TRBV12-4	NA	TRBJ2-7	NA	CASSRVLSYEQYF
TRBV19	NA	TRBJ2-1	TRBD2	CASSMVAGGSSEQFF